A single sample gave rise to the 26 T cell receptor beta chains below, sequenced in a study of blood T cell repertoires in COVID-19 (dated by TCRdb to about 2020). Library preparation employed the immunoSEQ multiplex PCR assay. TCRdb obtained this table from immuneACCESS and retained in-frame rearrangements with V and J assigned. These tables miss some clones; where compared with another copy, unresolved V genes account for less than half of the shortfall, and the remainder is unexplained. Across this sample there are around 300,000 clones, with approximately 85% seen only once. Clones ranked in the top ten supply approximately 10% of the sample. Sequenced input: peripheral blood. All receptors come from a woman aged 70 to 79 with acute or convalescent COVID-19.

The CDR3 sequence is CASSFYAGANEKLFF. The CDR3 DNA reads TGTGCCAGCAGCTTTTACGCGGGGGCTAATGAAAAACTGTTTTTT. V and J are TRBV7-2 and TRBJ1-4; perhaps TRBD1 as D (5 bases). The ends were cut back, 3 bases at V and 3 bases at J, with 11 bases in the middle. Per the germline V gene, CDR1 is SGHTA and CDR2 is FQGNSA. The CDR3 is made up of 15 amino acids.

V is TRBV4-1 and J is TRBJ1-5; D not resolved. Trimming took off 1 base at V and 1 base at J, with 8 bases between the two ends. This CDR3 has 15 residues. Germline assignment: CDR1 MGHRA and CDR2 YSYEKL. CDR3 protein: CASSQALLSNQPQHF. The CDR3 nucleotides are TGCGCCAGCAGCCAAGCCCTCCTGAGCAATCAGCCCCAGCATTTT.

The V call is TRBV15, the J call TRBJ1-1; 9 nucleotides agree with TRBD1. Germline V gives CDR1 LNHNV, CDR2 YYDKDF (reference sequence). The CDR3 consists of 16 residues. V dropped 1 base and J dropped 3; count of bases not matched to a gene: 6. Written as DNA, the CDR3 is TGTGCCACCAGCAGAGGAGGCACAGGGGGCGACACTGAAGCTTTCTTT. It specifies CATSRGGTGGDTEAFF.

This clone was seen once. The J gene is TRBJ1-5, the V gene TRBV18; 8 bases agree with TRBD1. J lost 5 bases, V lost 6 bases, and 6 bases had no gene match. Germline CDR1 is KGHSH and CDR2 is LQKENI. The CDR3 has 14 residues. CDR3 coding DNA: TGTGCCAGCTCCGGACAGGGCCTCGATCAGCCCCAGCATTTT. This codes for CASSGQGLDQPQHF.

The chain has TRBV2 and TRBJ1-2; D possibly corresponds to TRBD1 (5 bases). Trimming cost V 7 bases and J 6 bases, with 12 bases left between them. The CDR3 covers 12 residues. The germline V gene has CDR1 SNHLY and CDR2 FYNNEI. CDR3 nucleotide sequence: TGTGCCAGCACTAGACAGACCAATGGCTACACCTTC. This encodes CASTRQTNGYTF.

The CDR3 is CASSQGTSGQETQYF. CDR3 coding DNA: TGCGCCAGCAGCCAGGGGACTAGCGGCCAAGAGACCCAGTACTTC. The chain joins TRBV4-1 to TRBJ2-5; 11 nucleotides line up with TRBD2. After removal of 3 bases from V and 1 base from J, the junction contained 1 base not matched to a gene. CDR3 size: 15 residues. Germline lookup yields CDR1 MGHRA and CDR2 YSYEKL.

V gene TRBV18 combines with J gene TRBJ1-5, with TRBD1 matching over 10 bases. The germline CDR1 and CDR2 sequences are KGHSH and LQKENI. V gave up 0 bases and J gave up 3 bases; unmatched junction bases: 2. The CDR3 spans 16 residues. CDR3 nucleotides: TGTGCCAGCTCACCACCGGGACAGGGGTCCAATCAGCCCCAGCATTTT. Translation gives CASSPPGQGSNQPQHF.

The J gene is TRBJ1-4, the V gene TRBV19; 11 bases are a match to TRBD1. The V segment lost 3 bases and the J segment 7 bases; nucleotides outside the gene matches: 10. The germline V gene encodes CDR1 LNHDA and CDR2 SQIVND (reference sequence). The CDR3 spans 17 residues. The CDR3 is CASSIDGQGAKGEKLFF. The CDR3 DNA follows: TGTGCCAGTAGTATCGACGGACAGGGGGCGAAGGGTGAAAAACTGTTTTTT.

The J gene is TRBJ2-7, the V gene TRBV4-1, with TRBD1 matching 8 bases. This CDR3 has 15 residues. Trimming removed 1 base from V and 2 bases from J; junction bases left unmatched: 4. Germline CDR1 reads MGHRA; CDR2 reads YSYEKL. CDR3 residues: CASSQAGTGPYEQYF. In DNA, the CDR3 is TGCGCCAGCAGCCAAGCCGGGACAGGCCCCTACGAGCAGTACTTC.

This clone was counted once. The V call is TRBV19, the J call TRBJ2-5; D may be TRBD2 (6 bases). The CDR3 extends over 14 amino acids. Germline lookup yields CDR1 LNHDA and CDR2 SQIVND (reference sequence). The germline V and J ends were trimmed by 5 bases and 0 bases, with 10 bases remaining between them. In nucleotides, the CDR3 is TGTGCCAGTAGTCCGGAGGGGTACCAAGAGACCCAGTACTTC. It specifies CASSPEGYQETQYF.

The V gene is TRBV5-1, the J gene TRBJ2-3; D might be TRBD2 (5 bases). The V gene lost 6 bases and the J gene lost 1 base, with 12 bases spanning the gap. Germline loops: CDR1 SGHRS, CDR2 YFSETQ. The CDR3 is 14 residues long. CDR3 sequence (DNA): TGCGCCAGCATAGAGGGTTCGGGCACAGATACGCAGTATTTT. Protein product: CASIEGSGTDTQYF.

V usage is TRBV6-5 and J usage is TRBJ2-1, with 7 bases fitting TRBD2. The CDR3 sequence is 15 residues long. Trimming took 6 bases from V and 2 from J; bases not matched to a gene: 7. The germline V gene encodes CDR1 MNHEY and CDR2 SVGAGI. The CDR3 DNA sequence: TGTGCCAGCAGGACCTCGGCGGGGGCCTACAATGAGCAGTTCTTC. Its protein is CASRTSAGAYNEQFF.

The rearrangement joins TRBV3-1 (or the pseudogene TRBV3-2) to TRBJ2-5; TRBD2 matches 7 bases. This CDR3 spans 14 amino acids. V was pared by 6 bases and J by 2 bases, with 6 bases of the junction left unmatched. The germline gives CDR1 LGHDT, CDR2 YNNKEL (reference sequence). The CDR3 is CASSPREAQETQYF. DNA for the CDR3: TGTGCCAGCAGTCCCCGGGAGGCACAAGAGACCCAGTACTTC.

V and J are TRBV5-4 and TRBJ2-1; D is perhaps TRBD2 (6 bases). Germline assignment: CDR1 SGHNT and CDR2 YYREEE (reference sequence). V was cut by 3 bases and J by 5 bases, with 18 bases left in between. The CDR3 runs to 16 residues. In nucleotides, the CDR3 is TGTGCCAGCAGCTCCGGGACTCACGGGCGGAACAATGAGCAGTTCTTC. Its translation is CASSSGTHGRNNEQFF.

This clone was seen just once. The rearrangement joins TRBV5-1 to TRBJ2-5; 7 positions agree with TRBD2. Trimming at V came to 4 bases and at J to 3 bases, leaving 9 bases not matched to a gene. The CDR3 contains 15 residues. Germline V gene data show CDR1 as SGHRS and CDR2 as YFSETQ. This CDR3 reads CASSPPTSSEETQYF. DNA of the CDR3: TGCGCCAGCAGCCCCCCGACTAGCAGCGAAGAGACCCAGTACTTC.

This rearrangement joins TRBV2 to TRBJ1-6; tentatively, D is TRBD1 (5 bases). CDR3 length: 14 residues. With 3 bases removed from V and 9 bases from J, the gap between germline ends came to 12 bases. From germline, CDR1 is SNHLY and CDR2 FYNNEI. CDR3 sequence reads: CASSDRVGTSPLHF. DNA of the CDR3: TGTGCCAGCAGTGACAGGGTAGGAACTTCACCCCTCCACTTT.

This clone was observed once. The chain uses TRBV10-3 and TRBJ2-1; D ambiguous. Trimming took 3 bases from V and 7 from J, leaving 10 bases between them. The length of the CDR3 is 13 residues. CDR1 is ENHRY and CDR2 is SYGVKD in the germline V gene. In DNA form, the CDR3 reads TGTGCCATCAGTGACCGACTTGAGAATGAGCAGTTCTTC. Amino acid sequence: CAISDRLENEQFF.

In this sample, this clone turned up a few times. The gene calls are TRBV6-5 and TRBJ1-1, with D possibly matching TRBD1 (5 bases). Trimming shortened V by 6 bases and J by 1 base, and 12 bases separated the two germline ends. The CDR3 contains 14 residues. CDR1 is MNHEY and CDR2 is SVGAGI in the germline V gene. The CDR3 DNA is TGTGCCAGCAGCCGCACAGGTACGAACACTGAAGCTTTCTTT. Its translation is CASSRTGTNTEAFF.

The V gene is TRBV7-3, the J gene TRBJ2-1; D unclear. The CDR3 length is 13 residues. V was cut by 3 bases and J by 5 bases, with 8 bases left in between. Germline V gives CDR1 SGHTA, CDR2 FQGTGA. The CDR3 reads CASSLAPNNEQFF. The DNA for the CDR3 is TGTGCCAGCAGCTTGGCCCCAAACAATGAGCAGTTCTTC.

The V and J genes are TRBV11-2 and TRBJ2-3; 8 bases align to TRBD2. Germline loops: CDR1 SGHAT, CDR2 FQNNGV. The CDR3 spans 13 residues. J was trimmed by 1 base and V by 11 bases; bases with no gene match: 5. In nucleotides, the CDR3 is TGTGCCTCAGGGCGGGGGGGCACAGATACGCAGTATTTT. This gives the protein CASGRGGTDTQYF.

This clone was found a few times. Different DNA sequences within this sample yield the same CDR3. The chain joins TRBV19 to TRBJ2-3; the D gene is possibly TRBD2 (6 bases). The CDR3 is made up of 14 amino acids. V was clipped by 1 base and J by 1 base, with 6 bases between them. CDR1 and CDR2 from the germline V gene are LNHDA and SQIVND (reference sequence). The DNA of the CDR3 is TGTGCCAGTAGTATAGGCGGGGGCACAGATACGCAGTATTTT. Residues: CASSIGGGTDTQYF.

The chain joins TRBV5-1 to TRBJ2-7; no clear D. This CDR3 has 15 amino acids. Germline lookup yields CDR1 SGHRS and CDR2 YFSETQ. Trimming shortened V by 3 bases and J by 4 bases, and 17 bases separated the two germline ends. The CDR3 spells CASSWQANQPYEQYF. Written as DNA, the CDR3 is TGCGCCAGCAGCTGGCAGGCCAATCAACCTTACGAGCAGTACTTC.

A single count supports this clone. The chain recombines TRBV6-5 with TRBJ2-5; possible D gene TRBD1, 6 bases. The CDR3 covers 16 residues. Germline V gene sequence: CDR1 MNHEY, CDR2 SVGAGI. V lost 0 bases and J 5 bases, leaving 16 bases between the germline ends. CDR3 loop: CASSYSSRGFGETQYF. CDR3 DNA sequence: TGTGCCAGCAGTTACTCGAGCAGGGGATTCGGTGAGACCCAGTACTTC.

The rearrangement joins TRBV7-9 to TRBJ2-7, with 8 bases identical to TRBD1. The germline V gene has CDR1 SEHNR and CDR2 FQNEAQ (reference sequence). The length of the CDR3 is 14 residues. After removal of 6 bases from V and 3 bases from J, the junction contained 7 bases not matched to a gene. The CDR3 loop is CASSRTGRGYEQYF. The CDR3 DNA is TGTGCCAGCAGTCGGACAGGGCGCGGCTACGAGCAGTACTTC.

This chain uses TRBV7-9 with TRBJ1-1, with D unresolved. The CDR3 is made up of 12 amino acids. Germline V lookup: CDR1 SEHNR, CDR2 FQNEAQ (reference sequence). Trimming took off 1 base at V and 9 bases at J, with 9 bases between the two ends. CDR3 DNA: TGTGCCAGCAGCTTAGAAAGCGGGAAAGCTTTCTTT. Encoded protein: CASSLESGKAFF. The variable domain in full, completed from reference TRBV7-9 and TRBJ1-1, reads DTGVSQNPRHKITKRGQNVTFRCDPISEHNRLYWYRQTLGQGPEFLTYFQNEAQLEKSRLLSDRFSAERPKGSFSTLEIQRTEQGDSAMYLCASSLESGKAFFGQGTRLTVV.

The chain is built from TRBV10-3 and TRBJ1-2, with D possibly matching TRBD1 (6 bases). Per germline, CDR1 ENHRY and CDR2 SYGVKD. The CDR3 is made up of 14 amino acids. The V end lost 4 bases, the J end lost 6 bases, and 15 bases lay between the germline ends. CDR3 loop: CAISGSRDINGYTF. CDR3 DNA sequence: TGTGCCATCAGTGGCTCCCGGGACATAAATGGCTACACCTTC.